This is a list of T cell receptor beta chains from one sample in a study of T cell repertoires in cytomegalovirus infection. TCRdb re-called the reads with MiXCR, one entry per CDR3 protein. The table records 480,000 or so distinct CDR3 sequences, around 10% of them present only once. The source material was PBMCs. The receptors stem from a human donor in good health (CMV status not recorded). Some clones in this sample may be carry-over from other donors' samples. CDR3s include the opening cysteine and the closing phenylalanine or tryptophan.

V,J,CDR3
TRBV6-1,TRBJ1-2,CASSEHSGGNYGYTF
TRBV20-1,TRBJ2-7,CSARPFGGSYEQYF
TRBV20-1,TRBJ2-1,CRAVGNSYNERFF
TRBV6-1,TRBJ1-1,CASRGTGYGSTEAFF
TRBV24-1,TRBJ2-1,CATSDRTVPNNEQFF
TRBV20-1,TRBJ2-3,CSATREGFTDTQYF
TRBV12-3/TRBV12-4,TRBJ2-7,CASSRLGGPYEQYF
TRBV6-6,TRBJ1-1,CASSYFPMGRTTEAFF
TRBV28,TRBJ2-2,CASSARPNTGELFF
TRBV19,TRBJ2-2,CASSIAASGSGELFF
TRBV5-8,TRBJ2-3,CASSAMRSTDTQYF
TRBV10-3,TRBJ2-1,CAISESVGFDEQFF
TRBV14,TRBJ2-1,CASSQGDGSSYNEQFF
TRBV5-1,TRBJ1-1,CASSSGTPSMNTEAFF
TRBV20-1,TRBJ1-5,CSAPSIAANQPQHF
TRBV7-2,TRBJ1-2,CASSLGQYYGYTF
TRBV29-1,TRBJ2-7,CSVGQGRIYEQYF
TRBV11-1,TRBJ2-7,CASSFPKGTGNYEQYF
TRBV24-1,TRBJ2-5,CATSDLYQETQYF
TRBV7-9,TRBJ1-2,CASSSSTQGNGYTF
TRBV5-1,TRBJ2-5,CASSFRQGTSVQETQYF
TRBV12-3/TRBV12-4,TRBJ2-7,CASTLRPGQGIDEQYF
TRBV19,TRBJ2-1,CASSITPEGGSYNEQFF
TRBV7-2,TRBJ2-5,CASSPSQGRETQYF
TRBV6-2/TRBV6-3,TRBJ2-4,CASSYTGDIQYF
TRBV12-3/TRBV12-4,TRBJ1-1,CASSLAQWRGRAFF
TRBV24-1,TRBJ2-1,CATSEGTSGNEQFF
TRBV28,TRBJ2-1,CASCPAGAPGEQFF
TRBV6-5,TRBJ2-4,CATLLAVGAKNIQYF
TRBV2,TRBJ2-1,CASSELGDLQSNEQFF
TRBV7-9,TRBJ2-7,CASSTPVLRDRVLEQYF
TRBV29-1,TRBJ1-1,CSVLQGKGTEAFF
TRBV5-4,TRBJ1-1,CASSDAGDRAEAFF
TRBV12-3/TRBV12-4,TRBJ1-2,CASSPKTGAVYGYTF
TRBV18,TRBJ2-1,CASSPLAGEYEQFF
TRBV28,TRBJ2-7,CASRSPQGARQYF
TRBV28,TRBJ2-7,CASTQSADEQYF
TRBV29-1,TRBJ1-2,CSVVRGIDGYTF
TRBV12-3/TRBV12-4,TRBJ2-1,CASSRQNTLVSREQFF
TRBV7-2,TRBJ2-7,CASNFGGGRSYEQYF
TRBV27,TRBJ2-1,CASSLRSGENEQFF
TRBV2,TRBJ2-7,CASRPGQGANEQYF
TRBV20-1,TRBJ2-5,CSAPGRDETQYF
TRBV14,TRBJ1-1,CASSLVTGAGTEAFF
TRBV7-9,TRBJ1-1,CASSVGGVGVGNTEAFF
TRBV28,TRBJ2-7,CASSDIRVPYEQYF
TRBV29-1,TRBJ2-1,CSVVGSTAFF
TRBV7-2,TRBJ1-1,CASSPPVWTEAFF
TRBV11-2,TRBJ2-2,CASSWRTGGTGELFF
TRBV7-6,TRBJ1-6,CASSLVDSSNSPLHF
TRBV12-3/TRBV12-4,TRBJ1-1,CASSFGQGTTEAFF
TRBV19,TRBJ1-6,CASSKGRGNSPLHF
TRBV6-6,TRBJ1-1,CASSPDRASNTEAFF
TRBV7-2,TRBJ1-5,CASSLESQGLPQHF
TRBV12-3/TRBV12-4,TRBJ2-1,CASSQRNEQFF